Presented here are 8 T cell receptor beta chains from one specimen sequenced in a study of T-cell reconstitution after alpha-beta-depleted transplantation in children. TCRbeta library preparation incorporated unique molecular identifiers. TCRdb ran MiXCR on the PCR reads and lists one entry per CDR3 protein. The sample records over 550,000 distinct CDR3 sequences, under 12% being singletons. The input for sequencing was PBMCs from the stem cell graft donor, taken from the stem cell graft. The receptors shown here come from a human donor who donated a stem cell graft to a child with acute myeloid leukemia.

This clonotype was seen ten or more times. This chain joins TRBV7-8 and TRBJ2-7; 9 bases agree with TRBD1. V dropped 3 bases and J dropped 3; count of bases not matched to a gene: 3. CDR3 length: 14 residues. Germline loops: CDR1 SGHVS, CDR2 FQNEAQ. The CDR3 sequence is CASSFRDRDYEQYF. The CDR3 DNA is TGTGCCAGCAGCTTCCGGGACAGGGACTACGAGCAGTACTTC.

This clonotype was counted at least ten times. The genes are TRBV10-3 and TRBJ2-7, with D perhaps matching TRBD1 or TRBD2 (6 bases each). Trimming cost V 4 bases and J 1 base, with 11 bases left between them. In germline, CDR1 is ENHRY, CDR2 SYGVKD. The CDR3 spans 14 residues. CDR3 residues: CAISVGGKSYEQYF. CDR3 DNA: TGTGCCATCAGTGTAGGGGGGAAGTCCTACGAGCAGTACTTC.

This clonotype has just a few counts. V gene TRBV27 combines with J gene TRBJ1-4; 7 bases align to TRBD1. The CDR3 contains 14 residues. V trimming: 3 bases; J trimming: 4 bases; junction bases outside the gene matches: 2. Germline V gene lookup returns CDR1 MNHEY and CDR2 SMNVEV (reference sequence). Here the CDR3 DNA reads TGTGCCAGCAGTTTTCAGGGGGGTAATGAAAAACTGTTTTTT. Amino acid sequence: CASSFQGGNEKLFF.

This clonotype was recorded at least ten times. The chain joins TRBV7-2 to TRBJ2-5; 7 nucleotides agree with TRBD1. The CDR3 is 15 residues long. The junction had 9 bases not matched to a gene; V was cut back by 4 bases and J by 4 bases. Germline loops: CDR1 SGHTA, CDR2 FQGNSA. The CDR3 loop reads CASSSPGQNRETQYF. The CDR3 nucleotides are TGTGCCAGCAGCTCGCCGGGACAGAACCGAGAGACCCAGTACTTC.

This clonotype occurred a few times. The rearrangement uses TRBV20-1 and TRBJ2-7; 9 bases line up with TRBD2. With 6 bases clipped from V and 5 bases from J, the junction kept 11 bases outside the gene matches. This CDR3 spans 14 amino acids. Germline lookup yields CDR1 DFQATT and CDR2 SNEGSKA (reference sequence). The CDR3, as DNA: TGCAGTGCCCCCGAGGCTAGCGGGAACCACGAGCAGTACTTC. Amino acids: CSAPEASGNHEQYF.

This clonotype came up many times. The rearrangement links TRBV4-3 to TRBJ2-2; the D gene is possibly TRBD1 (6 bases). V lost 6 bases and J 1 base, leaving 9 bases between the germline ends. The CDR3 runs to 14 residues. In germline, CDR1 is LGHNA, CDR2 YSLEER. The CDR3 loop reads CASRWGQNTGELFF. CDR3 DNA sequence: TGCGCCAGCAGATGGGGGCAGAACACCGGGGAGCTGTTTTTT.

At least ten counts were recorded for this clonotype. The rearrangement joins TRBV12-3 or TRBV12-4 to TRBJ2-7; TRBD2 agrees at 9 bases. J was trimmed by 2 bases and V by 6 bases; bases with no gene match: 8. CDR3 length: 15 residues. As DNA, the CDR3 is TGTGCCAGCAGCCGCGCGCGGGGGGGGACCTACGAGCAGTACTTC. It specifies CASSRARGGTYEQYF.

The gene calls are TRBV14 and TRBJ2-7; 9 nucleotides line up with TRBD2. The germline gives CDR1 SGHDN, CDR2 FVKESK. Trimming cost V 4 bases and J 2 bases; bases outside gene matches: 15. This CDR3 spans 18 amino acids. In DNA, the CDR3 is TGTGCCAGCAGCCGAACTAGCGGGCCCTCTCGAGGGCCCTACGAGCAGTACTTC. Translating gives CASSRTSGPSRGPYEQYF.